Below, one TCR beta chain is given with its context. Its antigen is not identified. The source of the sample is a study of T cells in localized non-small cell lung cancer. Whole-study findings and limits: Higher adjacent-lung clonality was associated with shorter survival. Adjacent lung was found to contain a median approximately 60 of the top 100 tumor clones. Heterogeneity is still possible, as just one tumor region was sequenced. Among the tissues sampled, uninvolved adjacent lung had the highest T cell clonality, above tumor.

Data came from immunoSEQ multiplex PCR; TCRdb stores just in-frame clones and leaves some out. The sample shows about 40,000 clones, 65% to 90% of them seen only once. This CDR3 is 16 amino acids long. V dropped 2 bases and J dropped 0 bases, with 11 bases sitting between them. The germline V gene has CDR1 SGHNT and CDR2 YYREEE (reference sequence). Source: peripheral blood mononuclear cells, taken before any cancer treatment. This receptor was identified in a male donor aged 60 or over with stage II lung adenocarcinoma. The V call is TRBV5-4, the J call TRBJ2-2, with D perhaps matching TRBD2 (5 bases). CDR3 region: CASSLRETANTGELFF. DNA of the CDR3: TGTGCCAGCAGCTTACGGGAAACGGCGAACACCGGGGAGCTGTTTTTT.